The table lists the clone carrying this T cell receptor beta chain with many counts. Antigen unknown. The source of the sample is a study of read filtering for tumor transcriptome and immune sequencing. Overall study context: Whole-transcriptome libraries were prepared after DNase treatment. IR-seq gave about 3.5 to 11 million TCR reads per sample; RNA-seq gave roughly 80 to 1,300. Regarding the study as a whole: Without single-read clonotypes, shared clonotype proportions correlated more between IR-seq and RNA-seq.

The CDR3 spans 14 residues. Germline trimming cut 5 bases from V and 3 bases from J; bases unmatched to any gene: 7. Germline V gene data show CDR1 as SGHDN and CDR2 as FVKESK. The library was built from about 0.4 ug RNA with molecular barcoded adaptors for alpha/delta and beta/gamma chains. From the reads, TCRdb called clonotypes with MiXCR, one entry per CDR3 protein. The sample gives tens of thousands of distinct CDR3 sequences, 14% of which show up once; 45% is in the top ten. Sequenced sample: a population of CD138-negative cells sorted from bone marrow. The chain combines TRBV14 with TRBJ2-7, with 7 bases aligning to TRBD2. The sequence came from a donor aged 40 or older with multiple myeloma. The CDR3 loop reads CASSSLASSYEQYF. The CDR3 DNA sequence: TGTGCCAGCAGCTCACTAGCGTCTAGCTACGAGCAGTACTTC.